This record concerns one T cell receptor (beta chain) sequence. Being one base from a much bigger clone, this may be a read error. CDR3 length equals 12 residues. The ends were cut back, 9 bases at V and 4 bases at J, with 11 bases in the middle. In germline, CDR1 is MNHEY, CDR2 SVGEGT. This record comes from a study of blood T cells in healthy people across ages. It was with a sample-barcoded 5' primer and a J-beta primer mix that a second PCR of roughly 6 to 12 cycles was run. TCRdb analysed the 5' RACE reads with MiXCR anew, one entry per CDR3 protein. Counted here are about 930,000 distinct CDR3 sequences, around 29% occurring once; the ten biggest clones make up roughly 10%. The same data also went into a second study, on T cells of mothers and their children.

The material sequenced was blood. The source of this sequence is a woman aged 40 to 50 in good health. The gene calls are TRBV6-2 or TRBV6-3 and TRBJ2-3; a possible D gene is TRBD2 (6 bases). The CDR3 protein is CARPRRADTQYF. The CDR3 bases are TGTGCCAGGCCCCGGAGGGCAGATACGCAGTATTTT.